A single T cell receptor beta chain is shown here with its context. What it recognizes is unknown. The identical CDR3 is also encoded by other nucleotide sequences in the sample. Trimming removed 0 bases at V and 2 bases at J, with 7 bases between. The CDR3 consists of 14 residues. Per germline, CDR1 SGHRS and CDR2 YFSETQ. The entry originates in a study of sequential checkpoint blockade in melanoma. Whole-study context: After both sequences, patients received maintenance nivolumab. DNA from 95 or so pretreatment tumor samples underwent TCRβ immunosequencing.

General observations from the study: In arm A, pretreatment tumor clonality was associated with response.

Profiling relied on immunoSEQ multiplex PCR, and the TCRdb table lists in-frame clones only, not all of them. The top ten hold about 9% of the sample, which has several thousand clones, over 20% seen once. Documented treatment: randomized to nivolumab then ipilimumab (arm A) or the reverse (arm B). No patient had prior DNA-damaging chemotherapy. The sequencing here drew on tumor tissue (inferred from file names), taken from a patient given nivolumab and ipilimumab in sequence. The origin of this receptor is a human donor with melanoma. V gene TRBV5-1 combines with J gene TRBJ2-3; maybe TRBD2 (5 bases). CDR3 nucleotides: TGCGCCAGCAGCTTGGGCGGGTTCACAGATACGCAGTATTTT. Translating gives CASSLGGFTDTQYF.